This T cell receptor (beta chain) was recorded in a study of blood T cells in healthy people across ages. Study results and caveats: Age showed a roughly linear inverse relationship with TCR beta diversity per million T cells.

In the case of this clonotype: The antigen is not known.

The CDR3 has 15 residues. Germline V CDR1 and CDR2: LGHNA, YSLEER. Deletions cut 4 bases from V and 4 bases from J, with 14 bases between. Primers used in a second PCR of about 7 to 12 cycles were a sample-barcoded 5' primer and a J-beta primer mix. Using its own MiXCR run on the 5' RACE reads, TCRdb lists one record per CDR3 protein. The table has around 1,600,000 distinct CDR3 sequences, approximately 43% seen once. The chain uses TRBV4-3 and TRBJ2-1, with D tentatively TRBD1 (5 bases). This clonotype was obtained from a woman younger than 30 in good health. The sequencing sample was made of blood. The CDR3 here is CASSRSRAGYNEQFF. The CDR3 DNA reads TGCGCCAGCAGCCGATCAAGGGCAGGGTACAATGAGCAGTTCTTC.